This paragraph reports one T cell receptor (beta chain). Its antigen remains unidentified. These data originate in a study of post-analysis software for immune sequencing data. Study background: The courses of disease that were included comprised relapsing-remitting, secondary progressive and progressive-relapsing multiple sclerosis.

Between the trimmed V and J ends, which lost 3 bases and 1 base, there was a span of 9 bases. The CDR3 spans 14 residues. Germline CDR1 and CDR2: SGHVS and FQNEAQ. Study-level results: Multiple sclerosis patients showed significantly lower normalized Chao1 diversity than controls did. Analysis by F measure revealed that same-batch samples clustered strongly together. About five TRBV segments were more frequent in patients than controls; TRBV5-6, TRBV5-1 and TRBV20-1 belonged to this group.

Prepared libraries of TCR beta cDNA carried unique molecular identifiers. Each sample of about 1 to 10 million input T cells yielded approximately 500,000 cDNA molecules, so each molecule approximated one T cell. TCRdb re-called the PCR reads through MiXCR, storing one row per CDR3 protein. The sample consists of around 400,000 distinct CDR3 sequences, about 39% of them appearing once. The sequence was collected from a girl aged 2 to 9 with multiple sclerosis. V usage is TRBV7-8 and J usage is TRBJ2-5; D unclear. Source material: blood. The CDR3 protein is CASSLRISQETQYF. CDR3 in DNA: TGTGCCAGCAGCTTGAGGATCTCCCAAGAGACCCAGTACTTC.